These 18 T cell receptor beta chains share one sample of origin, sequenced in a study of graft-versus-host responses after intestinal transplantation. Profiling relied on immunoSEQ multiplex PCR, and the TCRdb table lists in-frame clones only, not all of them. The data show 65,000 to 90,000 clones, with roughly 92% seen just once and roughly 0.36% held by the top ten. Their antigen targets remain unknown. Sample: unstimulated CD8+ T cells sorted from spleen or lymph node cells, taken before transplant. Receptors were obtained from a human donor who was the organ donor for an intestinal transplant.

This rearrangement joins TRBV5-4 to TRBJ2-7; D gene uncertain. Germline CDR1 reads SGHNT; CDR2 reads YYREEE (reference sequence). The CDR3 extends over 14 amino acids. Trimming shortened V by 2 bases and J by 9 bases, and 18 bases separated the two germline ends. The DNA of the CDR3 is TGTGCCAGCAGCTTAGTCGAGGATGAGCCGAGGCAGTACTTC. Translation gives CASSLVEDEPRQYF.

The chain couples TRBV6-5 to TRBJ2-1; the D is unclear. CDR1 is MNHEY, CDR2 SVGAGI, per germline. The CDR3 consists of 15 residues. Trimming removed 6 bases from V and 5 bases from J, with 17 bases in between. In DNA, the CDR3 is TGTGCCAGCAGCCCGGGTTGGATGTCGGACAATGAGCAGTTCTTC. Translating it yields CASSPGWMSDNEQFF.

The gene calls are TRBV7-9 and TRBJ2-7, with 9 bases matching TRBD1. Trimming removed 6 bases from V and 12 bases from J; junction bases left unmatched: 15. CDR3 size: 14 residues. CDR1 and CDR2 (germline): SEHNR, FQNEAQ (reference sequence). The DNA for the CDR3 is TGTGCCAGCAGAGGCCGGGACAGGGACCAGAGCACGTACTTC. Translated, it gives CASRGRDRDQSTYF.

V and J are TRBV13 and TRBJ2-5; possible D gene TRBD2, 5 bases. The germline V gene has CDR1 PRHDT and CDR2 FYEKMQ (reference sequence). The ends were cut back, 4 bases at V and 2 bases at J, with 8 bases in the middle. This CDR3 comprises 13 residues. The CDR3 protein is CASSYSVQETQYF. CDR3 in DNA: TGTGCCAGCAGCTATAGCGTTCAAGAGACCCAGTACTTC.

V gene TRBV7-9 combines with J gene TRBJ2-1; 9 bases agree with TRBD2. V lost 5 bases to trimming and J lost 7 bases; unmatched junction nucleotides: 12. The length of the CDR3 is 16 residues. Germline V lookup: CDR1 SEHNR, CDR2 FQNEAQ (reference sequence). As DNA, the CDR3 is TGTGCCAGCAGCGGCCCAATGCGGGGGGGCTTTAATGAGCAGTTCTTC. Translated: CASSGPMRGGFNEQFF.

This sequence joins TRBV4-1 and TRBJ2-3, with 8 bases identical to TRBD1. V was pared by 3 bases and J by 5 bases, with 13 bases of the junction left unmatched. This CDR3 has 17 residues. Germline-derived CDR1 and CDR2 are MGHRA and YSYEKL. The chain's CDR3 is CASSHGTGILSGDTQYF. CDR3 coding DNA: TGCGCCAGCAGCCATGGGACAGGCATTCTTTCGGGAGATACGCAGTATTTT.

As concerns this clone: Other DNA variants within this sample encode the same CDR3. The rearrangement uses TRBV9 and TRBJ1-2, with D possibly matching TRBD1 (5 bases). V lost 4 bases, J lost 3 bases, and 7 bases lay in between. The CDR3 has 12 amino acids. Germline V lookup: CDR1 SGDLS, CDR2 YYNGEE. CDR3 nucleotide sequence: TGTGCCAGCAGCCCGGGGGACTATGGCTACACCTTC. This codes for CASSPGDYGYTF.

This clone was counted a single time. Here the CDR3 reads CASSLNLEEAFF. CDR3 nucleotide sequence: TGTGCCAGCAGCTTAAACCTAGAAGAAGCTTTCTTT. V usage is TRBV7-9 and J usage is TRBJ1-1; no firm D call. Trimming left V 2 bases short and J 8 bases short, with 9 bases between. The CDR3 is made up of 12 amino acids. Germline V gene lookup returns CDR1 SEHNR and CDR2 FQNEAQ (reference sequence).

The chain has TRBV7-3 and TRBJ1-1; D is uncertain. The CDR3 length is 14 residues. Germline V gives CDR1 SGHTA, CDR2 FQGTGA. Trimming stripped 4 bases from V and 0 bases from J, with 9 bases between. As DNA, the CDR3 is TGTGCCAGCAGCTCAGCGGGCTTGAACACTGAAGCTTTCTTT. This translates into CASSSAGLNTEAFF.

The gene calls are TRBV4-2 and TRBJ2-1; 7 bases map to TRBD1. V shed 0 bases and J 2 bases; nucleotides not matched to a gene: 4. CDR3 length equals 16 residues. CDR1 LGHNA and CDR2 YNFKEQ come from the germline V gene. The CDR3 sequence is CASSQERGLTYNEQFF. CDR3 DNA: TGTGCCAGCAGCCAAGAAAGGGGGCTCACCTACAATGAGCAGTTCTTC.

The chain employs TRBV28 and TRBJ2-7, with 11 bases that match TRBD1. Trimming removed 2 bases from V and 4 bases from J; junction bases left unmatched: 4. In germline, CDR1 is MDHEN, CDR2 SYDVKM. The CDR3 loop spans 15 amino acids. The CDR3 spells CASSLGQGAGYEQYF. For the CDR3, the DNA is TGTGCCAGCAGTTTAGGACAGGGGGCGGGTTACGAGCAGTACTTC.

This CDR3 reads CASSIIPGYQEQYF. The CDR3 DNA follows: TGTGCCAGCAGCATAATCCCGGGATATCAAGAGCAGTACTTC. The J gene is TRBJ2-7, the V gene TRBV27; maybe TRBD2 (5 bases). Looked up from germline, CDR1 is MNHEY and CDR2 is SMNVEV (reference sequence). V lost 6 bases and J lost 7, with 19 bases in between. CDR3 length: 14 residues.

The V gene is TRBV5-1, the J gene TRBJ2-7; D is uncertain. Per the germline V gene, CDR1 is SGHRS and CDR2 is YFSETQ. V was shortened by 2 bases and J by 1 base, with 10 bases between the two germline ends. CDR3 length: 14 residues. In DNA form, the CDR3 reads TGCGCCAGCAGCTTCTTCCCCCTATCCTACGAGCAGTACTTC. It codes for CASSFFPLSYEQYF. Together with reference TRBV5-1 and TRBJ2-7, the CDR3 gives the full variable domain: KAGVTQTPRYLIKTRGQQVTLSCSPISGHRSVSWYQQTPGQGLQFLFEYFSETQRNKGNFPGRFSGRQFSNSRSEMNVSTLELGDSALYLCASSFFPLSYEQYFGPGTRLTVT.

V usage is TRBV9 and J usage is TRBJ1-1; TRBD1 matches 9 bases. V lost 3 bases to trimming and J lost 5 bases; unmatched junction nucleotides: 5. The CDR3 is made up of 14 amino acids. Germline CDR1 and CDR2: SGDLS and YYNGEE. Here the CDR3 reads CASSGIQGATEAFF. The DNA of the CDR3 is TGTGCCAGCAGCGGGATACAGGGGGCGACTGAAGCTTTCTTT.

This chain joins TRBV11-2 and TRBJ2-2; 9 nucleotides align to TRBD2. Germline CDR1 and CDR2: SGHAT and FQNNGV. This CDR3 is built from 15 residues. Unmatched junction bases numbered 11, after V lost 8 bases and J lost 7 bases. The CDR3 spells CASRSRGLADGELFF. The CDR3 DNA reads TGTGCCAGCCGCTCTAGGGGACTAGCAGACGGGGAGCTGTTTTTT.

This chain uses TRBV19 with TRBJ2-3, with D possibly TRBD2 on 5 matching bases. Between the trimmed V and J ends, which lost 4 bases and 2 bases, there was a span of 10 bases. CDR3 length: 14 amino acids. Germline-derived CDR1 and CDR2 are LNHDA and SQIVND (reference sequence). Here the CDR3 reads CASSTLGLTDTQYF. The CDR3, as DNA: TGTGCCAGTAGTACCCTCGGACTCACAGATACGCAGTATTTT.

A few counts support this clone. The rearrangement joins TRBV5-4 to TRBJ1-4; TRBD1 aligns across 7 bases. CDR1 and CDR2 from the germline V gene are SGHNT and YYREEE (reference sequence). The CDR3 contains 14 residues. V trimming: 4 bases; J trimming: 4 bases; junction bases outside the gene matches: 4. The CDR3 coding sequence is TGTGCCAGCAGCCCACAGGGGCTTAATGAAAAACTGTTTTTT. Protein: CASSPQGLNEKLFF.

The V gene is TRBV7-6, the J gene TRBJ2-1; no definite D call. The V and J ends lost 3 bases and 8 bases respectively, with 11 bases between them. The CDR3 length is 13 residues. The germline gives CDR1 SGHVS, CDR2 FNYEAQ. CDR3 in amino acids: CASSLSVMDEQFF. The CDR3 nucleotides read TGTGCCAGCAGCTTGAGCGTCATGGATGAGCAGTTCTTC.